The 14 T cell receptor beta chains reported below all come from one sample, sequenced in a study of shared clonotypes between healthy human individuals. The method was immunoSEQ multiplex PCR; TCRdb's version includes in-frame clones alone and lacks a portion of them. The data show roughly 1,000,000 clones, approximately 80% seen once. The sequencing input was memory CD4+ T cells from PBMCs. The subset denotes: CD45RA-negative fraction. The receptors come from a man aged 18 to 30 in good health. Some clones in this sample may be carry-over from other donors' samples.

The rearrangement uses TRBV6-1 and TRBJ2-2, with D possibly matching TRBD1 (5 bases). CDR1 and CDR2 (germline): MNHNS, SASEGT. CDR3 size: 15 residues. V was shortened by 2 bases and J by 5 bases, with 12 bases between the two germline ends. Written as DNA, the CDR3 is TGTGCCAGCAGTGAAACCGCCCCAGGGACCGGGGAGCTGTTTTTT. Translating gives CASSETAPGTGELFF.

The CDR3 loop is CASSFGGTQETQYF. The CDR3 DNA reads as TGTGCCAGCAGCTTCGGAGGAACACAAGAGACCCAGTACTTC. The chain employs TRBV7-9 and TRBJ2-5; possibly TRBD2 for D (5 bases). The CDR3 runs to 14 residues. Per germline, CDR1 SEHNR and CDR2 FQNEAQ (reference sequence). Trimming stripped 3 bases from V and 2 bases from J, with 10 bases between.

Notes on this clone: A single base separates this from a much larger clone, so it may be a read error. This CDR3 is also generated by other DNA sequences in the sample. The chain couples TRBV7-3 to TRBJ2-1; D gene ambiguous. Per the germline V gene, CDR1 is SGHTA and CDR2 is FQGTGA. The CDR3 is 13 amino acids. CDR3 in amino acids: CASSLNSDNEQFF. The CDR3 nucleotides are TGTGCCAGCAGCTTAAACTCCGACAATGAGCAGTTCTTC.

The J gene is TRBJ1-2, the V gene TRBV2; tentatively, D is TRBD1 (5 bases). The ends were cut back, 0 bases at V and 7 bases at J, with 15 bases in the middle. From germline, CDR1 is SNHLY and CDR2 FYNNEI. CDR3 length: 15 amino acids. For the CDR3, the DNA is TGTGCCAGCAGTGAAGCGGAAGGGACTCGCTCTGGCTACACCTTC. Protein sequence: CASSEAEGTRSGYTF.

This sequence joins TRBV4-1 and TRBJ2-3; D is tentatively TRBD1 or TRBD2 (6 bases each). The CDR3 runs 15 residues. V dropped 0 bases and J dropped 2 bases, with 9 bases sitting between them. Germline CDR1 and CDR2: MGHRA and YSYEKL. The CDR3 sequence is CASSQDGGHTDTQYF. For the CDR3, the DNA is TGCGCCAGCAGCCAAGATGGGGGGCACACAGATACGCAGTATTTT.

The V gene is TRBV19, the J gene TRBJ1-1, with D unclear. The germline gives CDR1 LNHDA, CDR2 SQIVND (reference sequence). V lost 6 bases and J 0 bases, leaving 8 bases between the germline ends. The CDR3 sequence is 13 residues long. CDR3 loop: CASRTQLNTEAFF. CDR3 in DNA: TGTGCCAGTAGGACTCAGCTGAACACTGAAGCTTTCTTT.

This clone has more than one count but fewer than ten. For the CDR3, the DNA is TGTGCCAGCAGCTTAGTTGGGCTAGCGGGGACCCGCAATGAGCAGTTCTTC. Residues: CASSLVGLAGTRNEQFF. The rearrangement links TRBV7-2 to TRBJ2-1; the match to TRBD2 covers 9 bases. Germline CDR1 reads SGHTA; CDR2 reads FQGNSA. J was trimmed by 6 bases and V by 1 base; bases with no gene match: 10. CDR3 length: 17 amino acids.

The chain couples TRBV25-1 to TRBJ2-5; 12 bases fit TRBD2. The CDR3 length is 14 residues. With V trimmed by 4 bases and J by 5 bases, 2 bases remained unmatched. CDR1 is MGHDK and CDR2 is SYGVNS in the germline V gene. The CDR3 DNA is TGTGCCAGCAGTGGACTAGCGGGAGACGAGACCCAGTACTTC. Amino acid sequence: CASSGLAGDETQYF.

This chain connects TRBV27 to TRBJ2-7; 7 nucleotides agree with TRBD1. The junction had 7 bases not matched to a gene; V was cut back by 6 bases and J by 2 bases. CDR1 and CDR2 (germline): MNHEY, SMNVEV (reference sequence). The CDR3 is made up of 14 amino acids. In nucleotides, the CDR3 is TGTGCCAGCAGAAGCTACGGGACAGCCTACGAGCAGTACTTC. Encoded protein: CASRSYGTAYEQYF.

This clone was seen only once. The chain couples TRBV4-2 to TRBJ2-5; 11 bases are a match to TRBD2. The V segment lost 4 bases and the J segment 5 bases; nucleotides outside the gene matches: 6. Germline V gene sequence: CDR1 LGHNA, CDR2 YNFKEQ. The CDR3 length is 15 residues. Here the CDR3 DNA reads TGTGCCAGCAGCCGCGATAGCGGGAGGGCGGAGACCCAGTACTTC. Protein product: CASSRDSGRAETQYF.

V and J are TRBV5-1 and TRBJ1-3; the D gene is possibly TRBD1 (6 bases). The germline V gene encodes CDR1 SGHRS and CDR2 YFSETQ. The CDR3 loop spans 15 amino acids. V was shortened by 2 bases and J by 4 bases, with 13 bases between the two germline ends. The CDR3 spells CASSFGWGRGNTIYF. The CDR3 DNA is TGCGCCAGCAGCTTTGGGTGGGGGCGAGGAAACACCATATATTTT.

The rearrangement links TRBV5-4 to TRBJ2-3, with D perhaps matching TRBD1 (6 bases). V lost 3 bases, J lost 6 bases, and 17 bases lay in between. Germline values: CDR1 SGHNT, CDR2 YYREEE (reference sequence). The CDR3 runs 15 residues. CDR3 protein: CASSYSQGAMDTQYF. The CDR3 DNA reads as TGTGCCAGCAGCTACTCACAGGGAGCGATGGATACGCAGTATTTT.

The chain carries TRBV9 and TRBJ2-1, with D perhaps matching TRBD2 (7 bases). V lost 3 bases and J 6 bases, leaving 22 bases between the germline ends. In germline, CDR1 is SGDLS, CDR2 YYNGEE. The CDR3 has 17 residues. This CDR3 reads CASSATGGSRISNEQFF. CDR3 DNA: TGTGCCAGCAGCGCCACGGGGGGCTCCAGAATTAGCAATGAGCAGTTCTTC.

The rearrangement uses TRBV27 and TRBJ2-2; no clear D. V shed 2 bases and J shed 8 bases, with 9 bases lying between them. Germline-derived CDR1 and CDR2 are MNHEY and SMNVEV (reference sequence). The CDR3 covers 13 residues. The DNA for the CDR3 is TGTGCCAGCAGTTTACTCCCCCCGGGGGAGCTGTTTTTT. Amino acid sequence: CASSLLPPGELFF.